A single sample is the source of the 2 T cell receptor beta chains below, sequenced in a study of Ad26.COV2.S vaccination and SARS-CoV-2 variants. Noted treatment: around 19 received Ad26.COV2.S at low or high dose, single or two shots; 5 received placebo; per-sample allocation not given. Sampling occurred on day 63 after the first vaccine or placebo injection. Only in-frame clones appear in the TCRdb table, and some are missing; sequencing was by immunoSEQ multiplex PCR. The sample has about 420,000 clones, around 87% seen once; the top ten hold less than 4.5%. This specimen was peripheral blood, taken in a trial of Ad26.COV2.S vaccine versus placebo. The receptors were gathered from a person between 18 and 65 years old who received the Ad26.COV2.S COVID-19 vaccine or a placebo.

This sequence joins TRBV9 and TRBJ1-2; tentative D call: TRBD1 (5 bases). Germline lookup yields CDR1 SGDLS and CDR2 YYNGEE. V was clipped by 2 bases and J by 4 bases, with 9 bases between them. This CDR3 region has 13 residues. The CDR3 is CASSVQGGYGYTF. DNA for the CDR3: TGTGCCAGCAGCGTCCAGGGCGGCTATGGCTACACCTTC.

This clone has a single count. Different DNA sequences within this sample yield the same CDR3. Here the CDR3 DNA reads TGTGCCAGCAGTTTAGGTCAGCCCCAGCATTTT. It encodes CASSLGQPQHF. The V and J genes are TRBV12-3 or TRBV12-4 and TRBJ1-5; D unclear. The ends were cut back, 1 base at V and 6 bases at J, with 1 base in the middle. This CDR3 region has 11 residues.